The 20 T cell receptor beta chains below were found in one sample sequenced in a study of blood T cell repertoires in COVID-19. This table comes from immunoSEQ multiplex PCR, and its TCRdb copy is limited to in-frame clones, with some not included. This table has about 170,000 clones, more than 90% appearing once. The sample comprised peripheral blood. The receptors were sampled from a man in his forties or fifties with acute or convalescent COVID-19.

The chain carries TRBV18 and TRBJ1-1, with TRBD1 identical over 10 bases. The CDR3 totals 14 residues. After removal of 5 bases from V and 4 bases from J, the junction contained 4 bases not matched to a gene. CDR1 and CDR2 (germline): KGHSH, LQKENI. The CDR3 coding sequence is TGTGCCAGCTCAGAGGACAGGGGGACCACTGAAGCTTTCTTT. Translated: CASSEDRGTTEAFF.

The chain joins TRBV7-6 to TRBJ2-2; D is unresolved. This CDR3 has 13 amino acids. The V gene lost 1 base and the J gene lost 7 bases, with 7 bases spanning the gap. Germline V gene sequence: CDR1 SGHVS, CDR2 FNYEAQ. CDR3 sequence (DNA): TGTGCCAGCAGCTTAGGACTTGGCGGGGAGCTGTTTTTT. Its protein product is CASSLGLGGELFF.

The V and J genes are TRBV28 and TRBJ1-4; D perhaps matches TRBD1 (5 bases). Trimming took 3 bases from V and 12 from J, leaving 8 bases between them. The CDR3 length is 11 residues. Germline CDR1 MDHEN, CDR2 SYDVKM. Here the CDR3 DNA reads TGTGCCAGCAGTTTGGGCAGGGAACTGTTTTTT. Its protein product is CASSLGRELFF.

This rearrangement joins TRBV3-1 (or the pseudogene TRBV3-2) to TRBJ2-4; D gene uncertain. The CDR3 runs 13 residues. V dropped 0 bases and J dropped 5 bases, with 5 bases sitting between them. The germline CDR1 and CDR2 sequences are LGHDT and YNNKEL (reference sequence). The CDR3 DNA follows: TGTGCCAGCAGCCAAGAGGCTCAAAACATTCAGTACTTC. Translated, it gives CASSQEAQNIQYF.

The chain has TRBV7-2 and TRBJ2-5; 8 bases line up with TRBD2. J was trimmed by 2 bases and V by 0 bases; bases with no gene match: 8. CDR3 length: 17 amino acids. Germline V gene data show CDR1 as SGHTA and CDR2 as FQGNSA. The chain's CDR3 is CASSLARGAGAQETQYF. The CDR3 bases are TGTGCCAGCAGCTTAGCGCGCGGAGCGGGGGCACAAGAGACCCAGTACTTC.

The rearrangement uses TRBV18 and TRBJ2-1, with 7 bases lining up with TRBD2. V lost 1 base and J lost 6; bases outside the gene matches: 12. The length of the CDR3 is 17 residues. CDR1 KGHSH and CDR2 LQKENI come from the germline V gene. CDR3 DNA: TGTGCCAGCTCACCACGGGGACTCGCCTTAGCGGGCAATGAGCAGTTCTTC. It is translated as CASSPRGLALAGNEQFF.

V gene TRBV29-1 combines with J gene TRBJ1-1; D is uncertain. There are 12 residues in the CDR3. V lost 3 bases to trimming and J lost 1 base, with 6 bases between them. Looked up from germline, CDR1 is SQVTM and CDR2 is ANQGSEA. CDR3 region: CSVDQWNTEAFF. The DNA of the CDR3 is TGCAGCGTTGACCAGTGGAACACTGAAGCTTTCTTT. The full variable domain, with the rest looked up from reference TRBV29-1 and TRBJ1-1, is SAVISQKPSRDICQRGTSLTIQCQVDSQVTMMFWYRQQPGQSLTLIATANQGSEATYESGFVIDKFPISRPNLTFSTLTVSNMSPEDSSIYLCSVDQWNTEAFFGQGTRLTVV.

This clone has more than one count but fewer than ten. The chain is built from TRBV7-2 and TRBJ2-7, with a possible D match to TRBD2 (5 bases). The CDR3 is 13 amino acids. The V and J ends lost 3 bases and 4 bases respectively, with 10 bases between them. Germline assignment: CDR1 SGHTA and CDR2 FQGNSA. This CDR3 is CASSFGVSYEQYV. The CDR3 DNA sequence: TGTGCCAGCAGCTTCGGGGTATCATACGAGCAGTACGTC.

The CDR3 bases are TGTGCCAGCAGCGACAGCTTCATTGAAGCTTTCTTT. Its protein product is CASSDSFIEAFF. The V gene is TRBV11-2, the J gene TRBJ1-1; a possible D gene is TRBD1 (5 bases). The V end lost 5 bases, the J end lost 7 bases, and 11 bases lay between the germline ends. Germline assignment: CDR1 SGHAT and CDR2 FQNNGV. The CDR3 is made up of 12 amino acids.

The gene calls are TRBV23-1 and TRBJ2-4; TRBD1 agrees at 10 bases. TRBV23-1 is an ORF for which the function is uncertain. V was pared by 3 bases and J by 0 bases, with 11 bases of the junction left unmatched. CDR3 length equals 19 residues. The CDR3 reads CASSQKRDRGFLAKNIQYF. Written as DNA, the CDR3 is TGCGCCAGCAGTCAGAAACGGGACAGGGGATTTTTAGCCAAAAACATTCAGTACTTC.

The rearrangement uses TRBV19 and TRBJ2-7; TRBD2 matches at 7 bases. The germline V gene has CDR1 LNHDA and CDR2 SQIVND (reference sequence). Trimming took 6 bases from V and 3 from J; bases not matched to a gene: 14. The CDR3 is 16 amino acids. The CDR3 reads CASSQSSASGFYEQYF. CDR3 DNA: TGTGCCAGTAGCCAGTCAAGCGCTAGCGGATTCTACGAGCAGTACTTC. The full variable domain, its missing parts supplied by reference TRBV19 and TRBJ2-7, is DGGITQSPKYLFRKEGQNVTLSCEQNLNHDAMYWYRQDPGQGLRLIYYSQIVNDFQKGDIAEGYSVSREKKESFPLTVTSAQKNPTAFYLCASSQSSASGFYEQYFGPGTRLTVT.

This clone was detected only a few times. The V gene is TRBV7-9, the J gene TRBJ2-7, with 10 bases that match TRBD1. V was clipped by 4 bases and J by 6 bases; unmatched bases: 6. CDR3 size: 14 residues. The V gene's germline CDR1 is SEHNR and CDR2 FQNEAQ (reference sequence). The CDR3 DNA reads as TGTGCCAGCAGCTCCGGACAGGGGGTCGGCGAGCAGTACGTC. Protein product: CASSSGQGVGEQYV.

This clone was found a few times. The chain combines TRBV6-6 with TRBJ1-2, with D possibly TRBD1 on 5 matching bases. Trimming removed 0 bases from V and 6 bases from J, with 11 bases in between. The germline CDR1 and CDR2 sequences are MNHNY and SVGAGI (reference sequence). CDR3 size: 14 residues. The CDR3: CASSYSQGRDGYTF. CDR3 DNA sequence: TGTGCCAGCAGTTACTCTCAGGGAAGGGATGGCTACACCTTC.

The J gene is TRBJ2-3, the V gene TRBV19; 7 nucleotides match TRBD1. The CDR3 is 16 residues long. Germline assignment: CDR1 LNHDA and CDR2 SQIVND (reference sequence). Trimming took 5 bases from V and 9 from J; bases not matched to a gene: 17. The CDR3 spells CASSPPGRVGGETQYF. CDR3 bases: TGTGCCAGTAGTCCACCGGGGCGGGTAGGGGGCGAGACGCAGTATTTT. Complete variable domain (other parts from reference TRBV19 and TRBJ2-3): DGGITQSPKYLFRKEGQNVTLSCEQNLNHDAMYWYRQDPGQGLRLIYYSQIVNDFQKGDIAEGYSVSREKKESFPLTVTSAQKNPTAFYLCASSPPGRVGGETQYFGPGTRLTVL.

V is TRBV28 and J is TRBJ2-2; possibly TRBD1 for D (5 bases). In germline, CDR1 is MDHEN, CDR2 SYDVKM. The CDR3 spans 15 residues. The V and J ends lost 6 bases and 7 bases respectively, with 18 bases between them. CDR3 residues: CASSYGRVGIGELFF. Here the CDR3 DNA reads TGTGCCAGCAGCTACGGCAGGGTTGGGATCGGGGAGCTGTTTTTT.

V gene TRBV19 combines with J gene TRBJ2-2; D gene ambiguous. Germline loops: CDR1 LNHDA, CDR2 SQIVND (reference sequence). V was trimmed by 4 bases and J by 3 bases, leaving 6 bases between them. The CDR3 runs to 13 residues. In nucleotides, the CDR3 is TGTGCCAGTAGTACGACTTACACCGGGGAGCTGTTTTTT. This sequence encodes CASSTTYTGELFF.

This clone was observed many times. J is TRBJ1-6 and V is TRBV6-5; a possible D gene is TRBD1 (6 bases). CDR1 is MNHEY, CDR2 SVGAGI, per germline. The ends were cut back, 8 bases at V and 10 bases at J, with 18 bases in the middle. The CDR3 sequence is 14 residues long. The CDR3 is CASGETGGGSPLHF. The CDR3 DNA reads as TGTGCCAGCGGCGAGACAGGAGGAGGCTCACCCCTCCACTTT.

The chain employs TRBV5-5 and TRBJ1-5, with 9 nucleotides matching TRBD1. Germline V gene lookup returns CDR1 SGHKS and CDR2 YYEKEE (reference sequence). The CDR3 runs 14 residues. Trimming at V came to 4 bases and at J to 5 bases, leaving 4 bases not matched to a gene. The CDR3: CASSRTGDHQPQHF. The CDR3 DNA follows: TGTGCCAGCAGCAGGACAGGGGATCATCAGCCCCAGCATTTT.

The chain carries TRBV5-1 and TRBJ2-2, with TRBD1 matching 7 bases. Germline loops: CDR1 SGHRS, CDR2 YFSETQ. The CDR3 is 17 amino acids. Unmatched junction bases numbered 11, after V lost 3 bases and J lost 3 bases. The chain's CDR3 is CASSSRTGTDYTGELFF. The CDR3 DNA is TGCGCCAGCAGCTCCAGAACCGGGACAGATTACACCGGGGAGCTGTTTTTT.

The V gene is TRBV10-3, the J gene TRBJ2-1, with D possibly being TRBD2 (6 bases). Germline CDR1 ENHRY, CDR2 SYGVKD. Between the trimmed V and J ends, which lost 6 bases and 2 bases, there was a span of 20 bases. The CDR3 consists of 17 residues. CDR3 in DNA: TGTGCCATCAGGGCCCCCCTAGTAGCGGAGCCCTACAATGAGCAGTTCTTC. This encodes CAIRAPLVAEPYNEQFF.